This T cell receptor beta chain was captured by sequencing in a study of T cells in localized non-small cell lung cancer. Findings and caveats of the study: Sequence data derive from only one tumor region, so heterogeneity remains possible. Uninvolved nearby lung showed the greatest T cell clonality, exceeding that found in tumor.

A word on this clone: What it recognizes is unknown.

Libraries were prepared by immunoSEQ multiplex PCR; TCRdb keeps only in-frame clonotypes and omits some of them. Seen here are approximately 150,000 clones, more than 80% observed once, and the top ten hold around 1.7%. J was trimmed by 3 bases and V by 0 bases; bases with no gene match: 2. The CDR3 length is 15 residues. Per the germline V gene, CDR1 is WSHSY and CDR2 is SAAADI. V usage is TRBV10-2 and J usage is TRBJ2-7; 10 nucleotides align to TRBD2. The source material was peripheral blood, sampled before any cancer treatment. This TCR derives from a female donor aged 60 or older with stage I lung adenocarcinoma. This CDR3 is CASSESVAGGYEQYF. The CDR3 nucleotides read TGCGCCAGCAGTGAGTCGGTAGCGGGGGGCTACGAGCAGTACTTC.